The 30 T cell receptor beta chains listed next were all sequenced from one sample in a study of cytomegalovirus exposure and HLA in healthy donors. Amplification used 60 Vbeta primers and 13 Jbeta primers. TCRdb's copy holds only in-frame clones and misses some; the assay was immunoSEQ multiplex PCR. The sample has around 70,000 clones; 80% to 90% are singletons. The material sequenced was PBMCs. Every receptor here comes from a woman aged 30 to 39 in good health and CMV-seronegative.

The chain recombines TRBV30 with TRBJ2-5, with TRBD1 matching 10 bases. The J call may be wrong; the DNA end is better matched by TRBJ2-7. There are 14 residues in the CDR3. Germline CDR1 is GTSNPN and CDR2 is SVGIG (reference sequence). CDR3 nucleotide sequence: TGTGCCTGGAGTAAGGGACAGGGGAAAGACGAGCAGTACTTC. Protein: CAWSKGQGKDEQYF.

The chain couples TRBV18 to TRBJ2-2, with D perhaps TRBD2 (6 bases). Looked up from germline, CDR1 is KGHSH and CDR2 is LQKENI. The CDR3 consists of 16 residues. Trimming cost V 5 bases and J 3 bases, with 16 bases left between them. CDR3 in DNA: TGTGCCAGCTCATCCAGGGTCCCGGGGGACACCGGGGAGCTGTTTTTT. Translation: CASSSRVPGDTGELFF.

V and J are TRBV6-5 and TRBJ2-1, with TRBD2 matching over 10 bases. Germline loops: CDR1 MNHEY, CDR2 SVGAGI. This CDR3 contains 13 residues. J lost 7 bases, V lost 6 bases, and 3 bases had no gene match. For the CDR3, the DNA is TGTGCCAGCAGCTCGGGACTAGCGAATGAGCAGTTCTTC. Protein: CASSSGLANEQFF.

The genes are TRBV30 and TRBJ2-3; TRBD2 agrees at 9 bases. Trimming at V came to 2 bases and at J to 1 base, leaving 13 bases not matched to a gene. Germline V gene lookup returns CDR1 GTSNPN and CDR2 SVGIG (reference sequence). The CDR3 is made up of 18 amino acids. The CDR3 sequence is CAWSPFAGGTYGTDTQYF. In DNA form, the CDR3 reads TGTGCCTGGAGTCCCTTTGCGGGAGGGACTTATGGCACAGATACGCAGTATTTT.

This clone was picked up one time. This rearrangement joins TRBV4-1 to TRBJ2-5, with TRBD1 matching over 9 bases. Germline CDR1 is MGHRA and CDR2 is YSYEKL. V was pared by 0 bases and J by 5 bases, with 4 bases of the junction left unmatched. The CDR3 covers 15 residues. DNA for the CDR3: TGCGCCAGCAGCCAAGATTTACAGGGGGCCGAGACCCAGTACTTC. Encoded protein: CASSQDLQGAETQYF.

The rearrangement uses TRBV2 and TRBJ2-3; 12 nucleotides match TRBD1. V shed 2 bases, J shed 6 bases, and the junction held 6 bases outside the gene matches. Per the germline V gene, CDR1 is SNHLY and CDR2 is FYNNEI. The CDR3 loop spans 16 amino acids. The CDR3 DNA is TGTGCCAGCAGTGAACCGGGACAGGGGGCTTCCGATACGCAGTATTTT. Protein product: CASSEPGQGASDTQYF.

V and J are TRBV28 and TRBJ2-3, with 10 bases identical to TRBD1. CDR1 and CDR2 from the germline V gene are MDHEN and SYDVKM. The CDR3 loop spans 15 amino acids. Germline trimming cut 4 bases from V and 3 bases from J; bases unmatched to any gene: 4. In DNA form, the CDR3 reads TGTGCCAGCAGTTCCGGGACAGGGGAAACAGATACGCAGTATTTT. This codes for CASSSGTGETDTQYF.

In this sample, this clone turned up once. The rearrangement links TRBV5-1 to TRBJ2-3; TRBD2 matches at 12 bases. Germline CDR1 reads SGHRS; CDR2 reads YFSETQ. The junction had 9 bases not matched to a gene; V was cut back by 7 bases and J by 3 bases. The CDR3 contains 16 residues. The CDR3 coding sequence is TGCGCCAGCGGGGCAGCTAGCGGGAGGGGAACAGATACGCAGTATTTT. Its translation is CASGAASGRGTDTQYF.

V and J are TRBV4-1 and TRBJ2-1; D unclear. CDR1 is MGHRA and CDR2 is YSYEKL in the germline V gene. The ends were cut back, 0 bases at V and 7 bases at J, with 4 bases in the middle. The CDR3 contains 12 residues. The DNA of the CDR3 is TGCGCCAGCAGCCAAGATATAAATGAGCAGTTCTTC. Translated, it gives CASSQDINEQFF.

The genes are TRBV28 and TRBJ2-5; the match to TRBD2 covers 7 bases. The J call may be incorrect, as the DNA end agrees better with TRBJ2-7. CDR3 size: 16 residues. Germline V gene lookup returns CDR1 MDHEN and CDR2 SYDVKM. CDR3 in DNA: TGTGCCAGCAGTTCCGGGGGGACCAGGAGCTCCTACGAGCAGTACTTC. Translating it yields CASSSGGTRSSYEQYF.

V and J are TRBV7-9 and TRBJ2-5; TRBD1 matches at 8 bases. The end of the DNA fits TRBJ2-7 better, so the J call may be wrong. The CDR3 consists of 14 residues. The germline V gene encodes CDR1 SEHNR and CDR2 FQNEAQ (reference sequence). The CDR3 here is CASSPGQEVNEQYF. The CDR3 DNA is TGTGCCAGCAGCCCGGGACAGGAGGTAAACGAGCAGTACTTC.

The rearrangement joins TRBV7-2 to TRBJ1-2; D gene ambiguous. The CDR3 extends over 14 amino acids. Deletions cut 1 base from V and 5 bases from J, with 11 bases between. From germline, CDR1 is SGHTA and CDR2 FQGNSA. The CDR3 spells CASSLDGQIYGYTF. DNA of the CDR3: TGTGCCAGCAGCTTAGATGGGCAGATATATGGCTACACCTTC. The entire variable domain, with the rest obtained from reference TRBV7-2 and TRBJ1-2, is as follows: GAGVSQSPSNKVTEKGKDVELRCDPISGHTALYWYRQSLGQGLEFLIYFQGNSAPDKSGLPSDRFSAERTGGSVSTLTIQRTQQEDSAVYLCASSLDGQIYGYTFGSGTRLTVV.

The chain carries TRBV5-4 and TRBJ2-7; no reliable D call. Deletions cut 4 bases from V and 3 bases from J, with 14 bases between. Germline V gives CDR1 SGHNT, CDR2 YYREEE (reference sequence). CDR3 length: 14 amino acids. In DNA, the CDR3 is TGTGCCAGCAGCCACGAGCCCCTAGGCTACGAGCAGTACTTC. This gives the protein CASSHEPLGYEQYF.

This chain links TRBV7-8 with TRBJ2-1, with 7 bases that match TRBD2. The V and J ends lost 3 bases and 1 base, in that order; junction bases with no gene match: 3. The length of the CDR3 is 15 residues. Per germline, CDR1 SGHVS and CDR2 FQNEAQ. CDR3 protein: CASSFAGGSYNEQFF. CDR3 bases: TGTGCCAGCAGCTTCGCCGGGGGGTCCTACAATGAGCAGTTCTTC.

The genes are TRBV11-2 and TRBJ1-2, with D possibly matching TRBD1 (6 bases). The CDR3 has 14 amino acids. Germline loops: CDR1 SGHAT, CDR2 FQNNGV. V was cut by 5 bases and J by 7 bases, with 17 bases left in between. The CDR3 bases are TGTGCCAGCAGCCCCGGGACACACATCCCTGGCTACACCTTC. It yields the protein CASSPGTHIPGYTF.

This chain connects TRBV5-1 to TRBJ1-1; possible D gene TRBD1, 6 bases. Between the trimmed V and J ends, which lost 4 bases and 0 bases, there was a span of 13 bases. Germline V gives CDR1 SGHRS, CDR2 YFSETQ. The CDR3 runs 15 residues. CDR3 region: CASSRQQGLNTEAFF. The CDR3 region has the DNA TGCGCCAGCAGCCGCCAACAGGGTTTGAACACTGAAGCTTTCTTT.

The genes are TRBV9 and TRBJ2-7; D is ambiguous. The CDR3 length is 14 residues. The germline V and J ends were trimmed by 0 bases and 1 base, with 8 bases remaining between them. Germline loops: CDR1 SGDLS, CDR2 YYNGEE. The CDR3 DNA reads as TGTGCCAGCAGCGTAGGTAGCACTTCCTACGAGCAGTACTTC. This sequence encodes CASSVGSTSYEQYF.

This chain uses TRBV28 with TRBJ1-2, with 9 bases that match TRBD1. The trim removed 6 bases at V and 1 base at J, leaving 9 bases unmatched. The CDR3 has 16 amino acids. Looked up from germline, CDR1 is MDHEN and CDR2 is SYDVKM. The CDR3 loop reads CASSLGQGLSNYGYTF. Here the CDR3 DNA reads TGTGCCAGCAGCCTGGGACAGGGTTTAAGTAACTATGGCTACACCTTC.

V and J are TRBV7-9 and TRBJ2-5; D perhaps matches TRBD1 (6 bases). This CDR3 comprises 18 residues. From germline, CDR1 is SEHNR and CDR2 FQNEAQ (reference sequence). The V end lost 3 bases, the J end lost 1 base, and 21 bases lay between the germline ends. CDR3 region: CASSLTHPSGVVQETQYF. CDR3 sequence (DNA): TGTGCCAGCAGCTTGACGCACCCCTCAGGGGTGGTCCAAGAGACCCAGTACTTC.

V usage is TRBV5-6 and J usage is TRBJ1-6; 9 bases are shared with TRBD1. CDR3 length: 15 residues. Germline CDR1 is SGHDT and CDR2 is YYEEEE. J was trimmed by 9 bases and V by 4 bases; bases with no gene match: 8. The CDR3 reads CASSLRDRVRSPLHF. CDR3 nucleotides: TGTGCCAGCAGCCTGAGGGACAGGGTACGTTCACCCCTCCACTTT.

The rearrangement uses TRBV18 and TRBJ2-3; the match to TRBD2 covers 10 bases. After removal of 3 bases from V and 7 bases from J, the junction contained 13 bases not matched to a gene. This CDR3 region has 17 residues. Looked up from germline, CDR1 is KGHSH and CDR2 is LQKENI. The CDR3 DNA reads TGTGCCAGCTCACCGCCAACACTAGCGGGACCCCCCTATACGCAGTATTTT. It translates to CASSPPTLAGPPYTQYF.

In nucleotides, the CDR3 is TGTGCCAGCAGCGACGCGACACAAGGGGTATTTGGCTACACCTTC. It translates to CASSDATQGVFGYTF. V gene TRBV9 combines with J gene TRBJ1-2; a possible D gene is TRBD1 (5 bases). Trimming removed 3 bases from V and 7 bases from J, with 19 bases in between. The germline V gene has CDR1 SGDLS and CDR2 YYNGEE. CDR3 length equals 15 residues.

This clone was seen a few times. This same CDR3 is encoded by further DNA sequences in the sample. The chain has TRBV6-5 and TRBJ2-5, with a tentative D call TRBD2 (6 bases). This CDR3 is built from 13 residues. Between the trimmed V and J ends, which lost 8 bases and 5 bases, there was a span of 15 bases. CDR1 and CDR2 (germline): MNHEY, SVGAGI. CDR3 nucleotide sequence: TGTGCCAGCGGCCTGAGCGGGTGGGAGACCCAGTACTTC. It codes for CASGLSGWETQYF.

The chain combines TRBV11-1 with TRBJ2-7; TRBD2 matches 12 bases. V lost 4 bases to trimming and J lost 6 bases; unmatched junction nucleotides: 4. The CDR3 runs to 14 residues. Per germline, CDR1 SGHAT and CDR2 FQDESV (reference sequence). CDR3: CASSSRLAGVEQYF. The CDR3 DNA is TGTGCCAGCAGCTCCCGACTAGCGGGAGTCGAGCAGTACTTC. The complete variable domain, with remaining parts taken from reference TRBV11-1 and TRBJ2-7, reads EAEVAQSPRYKITEKSQAVAFWCDPISGHATLYWYRQILGQGPELLVQFQDESVVDDSQLPKDRFSAERLKGVDSTLKIQPAELGDSAMYLCASSSRLAGVEQYFGPGTRLTVT.

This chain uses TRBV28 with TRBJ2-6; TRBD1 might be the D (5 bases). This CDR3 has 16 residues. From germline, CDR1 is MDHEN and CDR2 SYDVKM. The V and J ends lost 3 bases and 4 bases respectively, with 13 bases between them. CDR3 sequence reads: CASSFSQGSGANVLTF. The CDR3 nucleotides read TGTGCCAGCAGTTTCTCGCAGGGATCAGGGGCCAACGTCCTGACTTTC.

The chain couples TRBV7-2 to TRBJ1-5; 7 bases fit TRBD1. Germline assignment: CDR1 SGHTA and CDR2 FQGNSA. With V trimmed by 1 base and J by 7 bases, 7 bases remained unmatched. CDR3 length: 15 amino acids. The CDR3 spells CASSLEGHRGQPQHF. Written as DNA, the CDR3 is TGTGCCAGCAGCTTAGAGGGCCACAGGGGACAGCCCCAGCATTTT.

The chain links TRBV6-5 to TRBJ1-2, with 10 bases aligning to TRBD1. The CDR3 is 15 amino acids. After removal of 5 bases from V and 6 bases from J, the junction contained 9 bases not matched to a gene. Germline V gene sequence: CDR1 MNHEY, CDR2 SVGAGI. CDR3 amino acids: CASSRQPGTGDGYTF. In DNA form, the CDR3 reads TGTGCCAGCAGTCGACAACCCGGGACAGGGGATGGCTACACCTTC.

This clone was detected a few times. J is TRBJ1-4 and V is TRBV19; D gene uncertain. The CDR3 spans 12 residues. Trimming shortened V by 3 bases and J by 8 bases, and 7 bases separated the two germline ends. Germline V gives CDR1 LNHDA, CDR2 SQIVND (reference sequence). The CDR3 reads CASSIREEKLFF. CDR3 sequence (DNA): TGTGCCAGTAGTATCCGGGAAGAAAAACTGTTTTTT. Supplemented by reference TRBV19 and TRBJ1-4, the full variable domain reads DGGITQSPKYLFRKEGQNVTLSCEQNLNHDAMYWYRQDPGQGLRLIYYSQIVNDFQKGDIAEGYSVSREKKESFPLTVTSAQKNPTAFYLCASSIREEKLFFGSGTQLSVL.

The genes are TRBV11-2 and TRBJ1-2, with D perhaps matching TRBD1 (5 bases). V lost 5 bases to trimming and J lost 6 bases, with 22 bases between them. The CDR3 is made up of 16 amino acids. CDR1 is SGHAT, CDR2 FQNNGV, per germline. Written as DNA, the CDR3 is TGTGCCAGCAGCCGAACTACGGGACTGCCCGGAGATGGCTACACCTTC. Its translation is CASSRTTGLPGDGYTF.

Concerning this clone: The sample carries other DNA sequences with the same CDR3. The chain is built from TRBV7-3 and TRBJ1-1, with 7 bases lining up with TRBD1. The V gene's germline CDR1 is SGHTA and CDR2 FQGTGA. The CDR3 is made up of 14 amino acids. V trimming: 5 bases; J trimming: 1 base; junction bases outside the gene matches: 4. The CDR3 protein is CASSLTGTNTEAFF. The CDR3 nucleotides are TGTGCCAGCAGCCTGACAGGGACGAACACTGAAGCTTTCTTT. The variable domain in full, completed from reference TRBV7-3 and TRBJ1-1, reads GAGVSQTPSNKVTEKGKYVELRCDPISGHTALYWYRQSLGQGPEFLIYFQGTGAADDSGLPNDRFFAVRPEGSVSTLKIQRTERGDSAVYLCASSLTGTNTEAFFGQGTRLTVV.